Listed below are T cell receptor beta chains from one sample, sequenced in a study of blood T cell repertoires in COVID-19. The data were produced by immunoSEQ multiplex PCR, yet TCRdb's version contains in-frame clones alone and is incomplete. The data show some 130,000 clones, roughly 89% seen once. Sequenced input: peripheral blood. These receptors all come from a man aged 55 to 70 with active or convalescent COVID-19. CDR3s include the opening cysteine and the closing phenylalanine or tryptophan. The D gene is left open where the match is weak. Size tells how often a clone was seen (once, few, many) or the class of an expanded clone, and some rows leave it out.

j_call | d_call | v_call | clone_size | cdr3_aa | cdr3_nt
TRBJ1-6 | . | TRBV7-6 | . | CASSKTGNNSPLHF | TGTGCCAGCAGCAAAACGGGAAATAATTCACCCCTCCACTTT
TRBJ1-3 | . | TRBV28 | . | CASSPPAASPGNTIYF | TGTGCCAGCAGTCCGCCTGCGGCTTCGCCCGGAAACACCATATATTTT
TRBJ1-1 | TRBD1 | TRBV6-2/TRBV6-3 | . | CASSARDRGMNTEAFF | TGTGCCAGCAGTGCCAGGGACAGGGGTATGAACACTGAAGCTTTCTTT
TRBJ1-2 | . | TRBV3-1/TRBV3-2 | . | CASSQDRSRRGISYGYTF | TGTGCCAGCAGCCAAGATAGGTCGCGGCGGGGTATCAGCTATGGCTACACCTTC
TRBJ2-1 | TRBD2 | TRBV28 | . | CATSRGRRNEQFF | TGTGCCACCTCTCGCGGGAGGAGGAATGAGCAGTTCTTC
TRBJ1-5 | . | TRBV19 | . | CATWGGGQPQHF | TGTGCCACTTGGGGCGGGGGTCAGCCCCAGCATTTT
TRBJ1-2 | TRBD1 | TRBV19 | . | CASSKDRRNYGYTF | TGTGCCAGTAGTAAGGACAGGAGAAACTATGGCTACACCTTC
TRBJ1-2 | . | TRBV20-1 | . | CSPTGYGYTF | TGCAGCCCCACAGGGTATGGCTACACCTTC
TRBJ2-3 | TRBD2 | TRBV5-6 | . | CASSKWTSGRGPSTDTQYF | TGTGCCAGCAGCAAATGGACTAGCGGGAGGGGTCCTAGCACAGATACGCAGTATTTT
TRBJ1-4 | . | TRBV4-3 | . | CASSDWGDTNEKLFF | TGCGCCAGCAGCGACTGGGGGGACACTAATGAAAAACTGTTTTTT
TRBJ2-6 | TRBD1 | TRBV19 | . | CASTRQGGAGANVLTF | TGTGCCAGTACCCGACAGGGGGGGGCTGGGGCCAACGTCCTGACTTTC
TRBJ2-7 | . | TRBV19 | . | CASSSRGNEQYF | TGTGCCAGTAGTAGCCGGGGGAACGAGCAGTACTTC
TRBJ2-7 | . | TRBV5-3 | . | CARSGQQYF | TGTGCCAGAAGCGGGCAGCAGTACTTC
TRBJ1-2 | . | TRBV7-3 | . | CASSLGGSNYGYTF | TGTGCCAGCAGCTTAGGGGGCAGTAACTATGGCTACACCTTC
TRBJ1-2 | . | TRBV19 | . | CASGPSGTYGYTF | TGTGCCAGCGGGCCAAGCGGCACCTATGGCTACACCTTC
TRBJ2-3 | TRBD2 | TRBV6-5 | . | CASSRGLAGGDTQYF | TGTGCCAGCAGCCGGGGACTAGCGGGGGGAGATACGCAGTATTTT
TRBJ2-7 | . | TRBV28 | . | CASRLPGSNYEQYF | TGTGCCAGCAGACTCCCCGGGAGCAACTACGAGCAGTACTTC
TRBJ2-2 | . | TRBV5-1 | . | CASSSGLRLNTGELFF | TGCGCCAGCAGTTCAGGGTTGAGACTGAACACCGGGGAGCTGTTTTTT
TRBJ2-5 | TRBD2 | TRBV14 | . | CASSRDYASETQYF | TGTGCCAGCAGCCGGGACTACGCCAGTGAGACCCAGTACTTC
TRBJ1-5 | . | TRBV2 | . | CASSEPEQYSNQPQHF | TGTGCCAGCAGTGAACCAGAACAATATAGCAATCAGCCCCAGCATTTT
TRBJ1-6 | . | TRBV27 | once | CASKGQGNSPLHF | TGTGCCAGCAAGGGGCAGGGGAATTCACCCCTCCACTTT
TRBJ1-2 | . | TRBV15 | . | CATSRDRVGGYTF | TGTGCCACCAGCAGAGACAGGGTTGGTGGCTACACCTTC
TRBJ2-5 | TRBD2 | TRBV6-2/TRBV6-3 | . | CASSYPRTSGVGETQYF | TGTGCCAGCAGTTACCCAAGGACTAGCGGGGTGGGAGAGACCCAGTACTTC
TRBJ1-1 | TRBD1 | TRBV19 | . | CASSILSGQARGEAFF | TGTGCCAGTAGTATTTTATCGGGACAGGCCCGGGGTGAAGCTTTCTTT
TRBJ2-1 | . | TRBV5-1 | . | CASSLPTTYNEQFF | TGCGCCAGCAGCCTCCCGACTACCTACAATGAGCAGTTCTTC
TRBJ2-7 | TRBD2 | TRBV4-2 | . | CASSPTAGGPHEQYF | TGTGCCAGCAGCCCCACAGCGGGAGGGCCCCACGAGCAGTACTTC
TRBJ1-6 | . | TRBV10-3 | once | CAISEVAGERSPLHF | TGTGCCATCAGTGAGGTTGCAGGGGAGCGCTCACCCCTCCACTTT
TRBJ1-1 | TRBD1 | TRBV6-2/TRBV6-3 | . | CASSPHRGNTEAFF | TGTGCCAGCAGTCCCCACAGGGGGAACACTGAAGCTTTCTTT
TRBJ1-3 | . | TRBV7-4 | . | CASSPSGAQGFSGNTIYF | TGTGCCAGCAGCCCAAGTGGGGCACAGGGTTTCTCTGGAAACACCATATATTTT
TRBJ2-5 | . | TRBV6-5 | . | CASSSIAAAGETQYF | TGTGCCAGCAGTTCCATAGCGGCGGCGGGGGAGACCCAGTACTTC
TRBJ2-7 | TRBD2 | TRBV7-2 | . | CASSVSGGSYEQYF | TGTGCCAGCAGCGTTAGCGGGGGGTCCTACGAGCAGTACTTC
TRBJ2-3 | TRBD2 | TRBV6-2/TRBV6-3 | . | CASSSPTTSGWGDTQYF | TGTGCCAGCAGCTCCCCAACGACTAGCGGGTGGGGAGATACGCAGTATTTT
TRBJ1-5 | . | TRBV6-6 | . | CASRSGISNQPQHF | TGTGCCAGCAGGTCAGGGATAAGCAATCAGCCCCAGCATTTT
TRBJ2-3 | . | TRBV15 | . | CATSRWTGTDTQYF | TGTGCCACCAGCAGGTGGACAGGCACAGATACGCAGTATTTT
TRBJ1-6 | . | TRBV27 | . | CASSSGVVYNSPLHF | TGTGCCAGCAGTTCGGGAGTGGTCTATAATTCACCCCTCCACTTT
TRBJ1-5 | . | TRBV19 | . | CASSTARTDSNQPQHF | TGTGCCAGTAGTACGGCTCGGACAGATAGCAATCAGCCCCAGCATTTT
TRBJ2-1 | . | TRBV9 | . | CASSTPGEQFF | TGTGCCAGCAGCACCCCGGGGGAGCAGTTCTTC
TRBJ2-2 | TRBD2 | TRBV10-1 | . | CASSEPLAGGPDTGELFF | TGCGCCAGCAGTGAACCACTAGCGGGGGGGCCCGACACCGGGGAGCTGTTTTTT
TRBJ1-5 | . | TRBV7-2 | once | CASSLAAGGNQPQHF | TGTGCCAGCAGCTTAGCCGCGGGGGGCAATCAGCCCCAGCATTTT
TRBJ1-3 | . | TRBV30 | . | CAWSVLSSGNTIYF | TGTGCCTGGAGTGTACTATCCTCTGGAAACACCATATATTTT
TRBJ1-2 | TRBD1 | TRBV24-1 | . | CATSDTGDSLRTNYGYTF | TGTGCCACCAGTGATACCGGGGACAGCCTACGAACTAACTATGGCTACACCTTC
TRBJ1-3 | TRBD1 | TRBV5-1 | . | CASSPTFGTGSGNTIYF | TGCGCCAGCAGCCCAACCTTTGGGACAGGGTCCGGAAACACCATATATTTT
TRBJ2-1 | TRBD2 | TRBV3-1/TRBV3-2 | . | CASSQWTGGSYNEQFF | TGTGCCAGCAGCCAATGGACGGGGGGCTCCTACAATGAGCAGTTCTTC
TRBJ1-3 | . | TRBV3-1/TRBV3-2 | . | CASSLGGVRGNTIYF | TGTGCCAGCAGCCTTGGGGGGGTCCGAGGAAACACCATATATTTT
TRBJ1-1 | . | TRBV4-1 | . | CASSQGLVNTEAFF | TGCGCCAGCAGCCAAGGTTTAGTGAACACTGAAGCTTTCTTT
TRBJ2-5 | . | TRBV24-1 | . | CATGTPPRETQYF | TGTGCCACCGGGACACCGCCCCGAGAGACCCAGTACTTC
TRBJ2-7 | . | TRBV28 | . | CATDSQTYEQYF | TGTGCCACCGACAGTCAAACCTACGAGCAGTACTTC
TRBJ1-1 | . | TRBV19 | . | CASSMALGGSGVPEAFF | TGTGCCAGTAGTATGGCCCTCGGAGGCTCGGGGGTCCCTGAAGCTTTCTTT
TRBJ2-1 | . | TRBV7-3 | . | CASSSTGNEQFF | TGTGCCAGCAGCTCCACCGGCAATGAGCAGTTCTTC
TRBJ1-5 | TRBD1 | TRBV5-3 | . | CARSLAPIGTVNQPQHF | TGTGCCAGAAGCTTGGCCCCAATCGGGACAGTCAATCAGCCCCAGCATTTT
TRBJ2-7 | . | TRBV25-1 | . | CASSEETGSYEQYF | TGTGCCAGCAGTGAAGAAACAGGGTCGTACGAGCAGTACTTC
TRBJ2-6 | . | TRBV6-5 | . | CASSYPQDTGANVLTF | TGTGCCAGCAGTTACCCCCAGGATACGGGGGCCAACGTCCTGACTTTC
TRBJ2-1 | . | TRBV18 | . | CASSLGLNDNEQFF | TGTGCCAGCTCACTAGGACTGAATGACAATGAGCAGTTCTTC
TRBJ1-4 | . | TRBV2 | . | CASSEEHEGKLFF | TGTGCCAGCAGTGAGGAGCACGAGGGAAAACTGTTTTTT
TRBJ2-5 | TRBD2 | TRBV6-5 | . | CASTNSGGRETQYF | TGTGCCAGCACGAATTCGGGGGGGCGAGAGACCCAGTACTTC
TRBJ2-3 | TRBD1 | TRBV5-1 | . | CASSLGGTGADTQYF | TGCGCCAGCAGCTTGGGGGGGACAGGGGCAGATACGCAGTATTTT